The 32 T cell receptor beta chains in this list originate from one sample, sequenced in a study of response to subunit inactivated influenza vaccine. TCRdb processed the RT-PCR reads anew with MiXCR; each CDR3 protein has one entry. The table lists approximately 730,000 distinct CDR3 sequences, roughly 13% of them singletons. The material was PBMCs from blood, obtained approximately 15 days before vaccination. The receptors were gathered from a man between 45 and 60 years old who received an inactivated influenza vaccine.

CDR3: CASSLARSPGPSTDTQYF. The CDR3 nucleotides read TGTGCCAGCAGTTTAGCGAGATCCCCCGGCCCTAGCACAGATACGCAGTATTTT. The chain joins TRBV12-3 or TRBV12-4 to TRBJ2-3, with no clear D. The CDR3 extends over 18 amino acids. V was shortened by 0 bases and J by 0 bases, with 16 bases between the two germline ends.

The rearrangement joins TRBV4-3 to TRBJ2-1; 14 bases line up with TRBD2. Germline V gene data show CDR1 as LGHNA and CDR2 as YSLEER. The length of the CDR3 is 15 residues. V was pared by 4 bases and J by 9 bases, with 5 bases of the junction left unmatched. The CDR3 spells CASSRLAGGLVEQFF. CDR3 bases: TGCGCCAGCAGCCGACTAGCGGGAGGGCTAGTTGAGCAGTTCTTC.

CDR3 sequence (DNA): TGTGCCAGCAGTACGTACAACACTGAAGCTTTCTTT. Translation: CASSTYNTEAFF. This chain joins TRBV2 and TRBJ1-1; no definite D call. Germline values: CDR1 SNHLY, CDR2 FYNNEI. CDR3 length equals 12 residues. The V gene lost 5 bases and the J gene lost 2 bases, with 6 bases spanning the gap.

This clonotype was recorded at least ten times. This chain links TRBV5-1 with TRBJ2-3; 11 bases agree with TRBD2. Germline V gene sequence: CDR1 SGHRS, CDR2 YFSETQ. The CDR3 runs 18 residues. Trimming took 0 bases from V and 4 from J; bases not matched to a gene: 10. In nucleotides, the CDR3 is TGCGCCAGCAGCTTGGGCCTAGCGGGAGGCCCCTTCCCAGATACGCAGTATTTT. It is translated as CASSLGLAGGPFPDTQYF. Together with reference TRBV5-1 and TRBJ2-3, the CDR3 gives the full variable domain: KAGVTQTPRYLIKTRGQQVTLSCSPISGHRSVSWYQQTPGQGLQFLFEYFSETQRNKGNFPGRFSGRQFSNSRSEMNVSTLELGDSALYLCASSLGLAGGPFPDTQYFGPGTRLTVL.

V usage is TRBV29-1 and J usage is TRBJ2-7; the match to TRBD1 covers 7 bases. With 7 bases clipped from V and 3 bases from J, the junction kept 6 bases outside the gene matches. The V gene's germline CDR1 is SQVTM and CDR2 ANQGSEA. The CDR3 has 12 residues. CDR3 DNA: TGCAGCGCCCAGGGGGTCGGCTACGAGCAGTACTTC. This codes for CSAQGVGYEQYF.

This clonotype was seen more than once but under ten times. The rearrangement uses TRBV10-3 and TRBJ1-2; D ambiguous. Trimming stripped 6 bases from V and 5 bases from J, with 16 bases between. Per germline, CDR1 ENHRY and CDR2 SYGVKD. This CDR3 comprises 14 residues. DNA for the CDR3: TGTGCCATCAGCCGCGATTTAAGGGCATATGGCTACACCTTC. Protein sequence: CAISRDLRAYGYTF.

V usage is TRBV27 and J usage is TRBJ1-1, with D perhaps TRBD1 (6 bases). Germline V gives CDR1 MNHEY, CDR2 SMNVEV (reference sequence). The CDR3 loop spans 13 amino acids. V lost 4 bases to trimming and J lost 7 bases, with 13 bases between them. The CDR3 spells CASSSSGGLEAFF. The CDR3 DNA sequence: TGTGCCAGCAGTTCCTCGGGGGGCCTTGAAGCTTTCTTT.

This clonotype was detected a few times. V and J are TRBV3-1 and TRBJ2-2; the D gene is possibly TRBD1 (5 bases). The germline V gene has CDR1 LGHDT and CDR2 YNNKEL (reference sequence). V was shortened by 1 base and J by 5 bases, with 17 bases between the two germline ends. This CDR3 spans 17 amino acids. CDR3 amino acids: CASSQVPSGSGTGELFF. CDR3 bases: TGTGCCAGCAGCCAAGTCCCATCAGGGTCCGGGACCGGGGAGCTGTTTTTT.

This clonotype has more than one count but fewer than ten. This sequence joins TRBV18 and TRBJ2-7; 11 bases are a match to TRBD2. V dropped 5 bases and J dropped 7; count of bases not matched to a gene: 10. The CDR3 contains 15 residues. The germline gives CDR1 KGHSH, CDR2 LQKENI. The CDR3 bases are TGTGCCAGCTCATCTGCTAGCGGGAGGTTGCTTGAGCAGTACTTC. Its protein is CASSSASGRLLEQYF. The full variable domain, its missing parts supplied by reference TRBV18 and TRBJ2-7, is NAGVMQNPRHLVRRRGQEARLRCSPMKGHSHVYWYRQLPEEGLKFMVYLQKENIIDESGMPKERFSAEFPKEGPSILRIQQVVRGDSAAYFCASSSASGRLLEQYFGPGTRLTVT.

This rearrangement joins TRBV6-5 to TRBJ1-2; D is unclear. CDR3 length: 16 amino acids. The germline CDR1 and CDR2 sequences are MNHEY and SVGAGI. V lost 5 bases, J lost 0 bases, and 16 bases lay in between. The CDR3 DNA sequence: TGTGCCAGCAGTCACCATCCTAGGCAGCCTAACTATGGCTACACCTTC. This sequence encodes CASSHHPRQPNYGYTF.

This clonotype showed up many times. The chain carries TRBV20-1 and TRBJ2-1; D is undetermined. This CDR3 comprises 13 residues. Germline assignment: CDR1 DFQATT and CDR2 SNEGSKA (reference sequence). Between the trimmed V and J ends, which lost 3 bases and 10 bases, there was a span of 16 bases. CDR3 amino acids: CSARSQEEKEQFF. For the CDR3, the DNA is TGCAGTGCTAGGTCCCAGGAAGAAAAGGAGCAGTTCTTC.

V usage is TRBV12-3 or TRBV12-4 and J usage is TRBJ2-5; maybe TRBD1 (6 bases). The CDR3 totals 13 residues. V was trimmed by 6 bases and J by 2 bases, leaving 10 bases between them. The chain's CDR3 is CASRSQGQETQYF. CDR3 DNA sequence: TGTGCCAGCAGGTCTCAGGGGCAAGAGACCCAGTACTTC.

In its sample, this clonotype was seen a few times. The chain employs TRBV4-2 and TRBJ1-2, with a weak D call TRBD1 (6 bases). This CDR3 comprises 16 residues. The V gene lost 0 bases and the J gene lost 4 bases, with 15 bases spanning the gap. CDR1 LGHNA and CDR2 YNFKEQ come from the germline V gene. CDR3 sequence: CASSQDLTGRGYGYTF. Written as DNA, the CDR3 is TGTGCCAGCAGCCAAGATTTGACAGGCCGAGGCTATGGCTACACCTTC.

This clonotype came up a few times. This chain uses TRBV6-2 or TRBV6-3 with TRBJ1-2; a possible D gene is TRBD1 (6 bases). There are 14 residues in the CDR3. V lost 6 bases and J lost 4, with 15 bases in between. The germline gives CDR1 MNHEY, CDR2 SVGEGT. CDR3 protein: CASRDTGYRYGYTF. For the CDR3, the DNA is TGTGCCAGCAGGGACACAGGGTACCGCTATGGCTACACCTTC.

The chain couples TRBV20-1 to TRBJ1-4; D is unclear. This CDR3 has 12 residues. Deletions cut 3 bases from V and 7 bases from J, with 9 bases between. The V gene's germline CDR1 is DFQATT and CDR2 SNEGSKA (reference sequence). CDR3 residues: CSASVGGEKLFF. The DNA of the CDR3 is TGCAGTGCTAGCGTAGGAGGTGAAAAACTGTTTTTT.

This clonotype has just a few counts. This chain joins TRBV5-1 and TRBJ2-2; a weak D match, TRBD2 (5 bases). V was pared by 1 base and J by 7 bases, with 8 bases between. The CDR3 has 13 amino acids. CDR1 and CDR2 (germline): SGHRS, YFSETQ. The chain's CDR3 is CASSLRGDGELFF. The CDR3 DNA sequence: TGCGCCAGCAGCTTGCGGGGTGACGGGGAGCTGTTTTTT.

The DNA of the CDR3 is TGCAGTGCTAGGGCCTACTCTGGGGCCAACGTCCTGACTTTC. It translates to CSARAYSGANVLTF. The chain has TRBV20-1 and TRBJ2-6; D uncertain. CDR1 and CDR2 from the germline V gene are DFQATT and SNEGSKA (reference sequence). This CDR3 has 14 amino acids. V was trimmed by 3 bases and J by 0 bases, leaving 6 bases between them.

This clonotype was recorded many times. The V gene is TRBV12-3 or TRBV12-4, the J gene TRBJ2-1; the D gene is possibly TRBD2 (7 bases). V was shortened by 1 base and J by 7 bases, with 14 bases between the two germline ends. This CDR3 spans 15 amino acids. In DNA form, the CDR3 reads TGTGCCAGCAGTTTAGGGGGGGGGGCCAGGAATGAGCAGTTCTTC. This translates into CASSLGGGARNEQFF.

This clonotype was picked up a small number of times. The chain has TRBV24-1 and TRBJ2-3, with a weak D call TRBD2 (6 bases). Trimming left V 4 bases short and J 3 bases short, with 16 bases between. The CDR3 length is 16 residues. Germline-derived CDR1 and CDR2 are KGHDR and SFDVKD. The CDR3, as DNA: TGTGCCACCAGTGACTCCGGACTTGGAGGGACAGATACGCAGTATTTT. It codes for CATSDSGLGGTDTQYF.

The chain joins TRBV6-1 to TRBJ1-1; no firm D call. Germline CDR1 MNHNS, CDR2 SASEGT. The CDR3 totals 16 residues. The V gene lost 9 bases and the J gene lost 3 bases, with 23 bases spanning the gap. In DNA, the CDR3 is TGTGCCAGGAGACCCCCGGCGGAGAGGGAACACACTGAAGCTTTCTTT. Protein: CARRPPAEREHTEAFF.

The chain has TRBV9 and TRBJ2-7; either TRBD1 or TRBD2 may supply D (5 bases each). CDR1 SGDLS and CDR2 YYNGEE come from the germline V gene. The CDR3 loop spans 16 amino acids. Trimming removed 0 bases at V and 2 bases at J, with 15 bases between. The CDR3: CASSVGSGPITYEQYF. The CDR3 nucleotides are TGTGCCAGCAGCGTAGGGTCGGGGCCGATTACCTACGAGCAGTACTTC.

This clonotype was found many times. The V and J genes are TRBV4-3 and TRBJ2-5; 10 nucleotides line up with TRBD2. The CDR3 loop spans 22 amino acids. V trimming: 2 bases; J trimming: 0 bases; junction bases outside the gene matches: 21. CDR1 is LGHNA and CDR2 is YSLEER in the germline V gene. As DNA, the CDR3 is TGCGCCAGCAGCCAAAGGTTCATGAGGGGGCTAGCGGGGGTAATCAACCAAGAGACCCAGTACTTC. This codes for CASSQRFMRGLAGVINQETQYF.

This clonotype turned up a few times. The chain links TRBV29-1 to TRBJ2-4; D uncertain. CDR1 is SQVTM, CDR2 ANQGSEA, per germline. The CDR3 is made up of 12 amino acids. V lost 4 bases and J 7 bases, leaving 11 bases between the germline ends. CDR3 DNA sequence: TGCAGCGTTGGTAGGGCTGGGAACATTCAGTACTTC. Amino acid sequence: CSVGRAGNIQYF. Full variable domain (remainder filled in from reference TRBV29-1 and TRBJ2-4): SAVISQKPSRDICQRGTSLTIQCQVDSQVTMMFWYRQQPGQSLTLIATANQGSEATYESGFVIDKFPISRPNLTFSTLTVSNMSPEDSSIYLCSVGRAGNIQYFGAGTRLSVL.

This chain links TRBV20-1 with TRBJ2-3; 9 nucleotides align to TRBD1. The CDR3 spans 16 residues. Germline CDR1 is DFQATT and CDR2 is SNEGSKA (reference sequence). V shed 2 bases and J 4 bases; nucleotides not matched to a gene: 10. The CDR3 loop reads CSARQRDRGWADTQYF. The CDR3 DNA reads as TGCAGTGCTAGACAACGAGACAGGGGGTGGGCAGATACGCAGTATTTT.

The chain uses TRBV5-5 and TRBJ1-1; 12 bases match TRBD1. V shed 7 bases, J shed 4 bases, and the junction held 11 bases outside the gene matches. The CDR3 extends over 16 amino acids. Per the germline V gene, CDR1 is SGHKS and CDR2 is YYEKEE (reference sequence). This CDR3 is CASQTGTGGSVTEAFF. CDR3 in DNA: TGTGCCAGCCAAACCGGGACAGGGGGCTCGGTCACTGAAGCTTTCTTT.

For the CDR3, the DNA is TGTGCCAGCAGCATTTACGGGACAGGGGGCTCGGGGACCCAGTACTTC. Protein: CASSIYGTGGSGTQYF. The chain combines TRBV7-8 with TRBJ2-5; 12 nucleotides line up with TRBD1. The CDR3 runs 16 residues. V shed 5 bases, J shed 7 bases, and the junction held 11 bases outside the gene matches. Germline V gene sequence: CDR1 SGHVS, CDR2 FQNEAQ.

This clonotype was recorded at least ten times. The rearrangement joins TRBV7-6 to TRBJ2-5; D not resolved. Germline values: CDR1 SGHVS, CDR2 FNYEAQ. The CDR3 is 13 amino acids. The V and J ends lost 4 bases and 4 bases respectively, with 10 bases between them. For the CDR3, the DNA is TGTGCCAGCAGCTCCGTACGCGGAGAGACCCAGTACTTC. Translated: CASSSVRGETQYF.

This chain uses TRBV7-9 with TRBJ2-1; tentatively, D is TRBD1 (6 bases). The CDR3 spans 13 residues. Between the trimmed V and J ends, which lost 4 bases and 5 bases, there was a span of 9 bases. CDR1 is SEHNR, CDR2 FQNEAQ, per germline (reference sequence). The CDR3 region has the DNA TGTGCCAGCAGCTCCCACAGGGACAATGAGCAGTTCTTC. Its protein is CASSSHRDNEQFF.

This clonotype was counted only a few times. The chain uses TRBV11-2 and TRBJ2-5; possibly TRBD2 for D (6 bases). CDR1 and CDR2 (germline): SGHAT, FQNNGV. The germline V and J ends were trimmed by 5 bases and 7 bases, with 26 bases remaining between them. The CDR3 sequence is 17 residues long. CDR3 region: CASSPLRDFNYLGTQYF. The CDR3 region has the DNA TGTGCCAGCAGCCCTCTCCGGGACTTCAACTACTTAGGGACCCAGTACTTC.

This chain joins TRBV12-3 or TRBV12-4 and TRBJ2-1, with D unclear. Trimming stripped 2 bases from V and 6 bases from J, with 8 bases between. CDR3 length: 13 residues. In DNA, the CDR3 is TGTGCCAGCAGTTTAAGGCATCGCAATGAGCAGTTCTTC. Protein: CASSLRHRNEQFF.

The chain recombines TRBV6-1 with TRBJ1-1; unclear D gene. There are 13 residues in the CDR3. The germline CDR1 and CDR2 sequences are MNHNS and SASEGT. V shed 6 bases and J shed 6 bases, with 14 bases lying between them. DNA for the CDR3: TGTGCCAGCAGGGCAGACTTCCCTTCTGAAGCTTTCTTT. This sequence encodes CASRADFPSEAFF.

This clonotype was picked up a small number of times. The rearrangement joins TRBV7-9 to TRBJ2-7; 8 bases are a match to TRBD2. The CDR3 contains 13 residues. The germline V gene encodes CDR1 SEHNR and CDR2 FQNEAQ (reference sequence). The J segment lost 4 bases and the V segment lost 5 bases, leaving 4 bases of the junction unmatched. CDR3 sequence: CASSLIAGYEQYF. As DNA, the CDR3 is TGTGCCAGCAGCCTGATAGCGGGGTACGAGCAGTACTTC. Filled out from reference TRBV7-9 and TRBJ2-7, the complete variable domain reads DTGVSQNPRHKITKRGQNVTFRCDPISEHNRLYWYRQTLGQGPEFLTYFQNEAQLEKSRLLSDRFSAERPKGSFSTLEIQRTEQGDSAMYLCASSLIAGYEQYFGPGTRLTVT.